This section outlines one T cell receptor beta chain sequence together with its context. Its antigen is as yet unknown. CDR3 length: 13 amino acids. Germline V gene data show CDR1 as MNHEY and CDR2 as SVGAGI. Trimming took 6 bases from V and 3 from J, leaving 9 bases between them. Some clones are missing from TCRdb's copy, which holds only in-frame ones; the method was immunoSEQ multiplex PCR. Of over 150,000 clones listed, around 90% are singletons. The source of the sample is a study of T cell responses to AZD1222 COVID-19 vaccine. Study results and caveats: Spike-specific TCR breadth and depth rose after two AZD1222 doses. Clonal diversity was possibly underestimated; the donors were predominantly white British and more often female. Among AZD1222 vaccinees, only five or six were seropositive at baseline.

The clonotype was recovered from an adult in good health. The starting material was peripheral blood, obtained on day 0 of AZD1222 vaccination. This chain connects TRBV6-5 to TRBJ2-1; D may be TRBD1 (5 bases). CDR3: CASRRDSYNEQFF. The DNA for the CDR3 is TGTGCCAGCAGAAGAGACAGCTACAATGAGCAGTTCTTC.